This T cell receptor beta chain derives from a study of OX40 agonist ivuxolimab in advanced cancers. Study-level information: Of mixed ages from about 23 to 85 and averaging around 60 years, the group was roughly 85% male. Study-wide results and caveats: At doses 0.1 to 3.0 mg/kg, CD4+ and CD8+ clones expanded. Determination of antigen specificity was not performed for the expanded peripheral T cells.

This CDR3 has 15 amino acids. V was clipped by 1 base and J by 2 bases, with 12 bases between them. CDR1 and CDR2 from the germline V gene are MGHRA and YSYEKL. To note about this clone: Its antigen is currently unknown.

The protocol was immunoSEQ multiplex PCR, while the TCRdb copy is restricted to in-frame clones and leaves out a portion. This sample has about 120,000 clones; around 93% occur once, and the top ten carry around 0.15%. The starting material was CD4+ or CD8+ T cells sorted from blood, obtained in a trial of the OX40 agonist ivuxolimab. The chain couples TRBV4-1 to TRBJ2-7; TRBD2 might be the D (6 bases). This receptor was obtained from an adult with an advanced solid tumor such as melanoma, head and neck, liver or kidney cancer. In DNA form, the CDR3 reads TGCGCCAGCAGCCAAGCAGCGGGCCTCCCCTACGAGCAGTACTTC. This encodes CASSQAAGLPYEQYF.